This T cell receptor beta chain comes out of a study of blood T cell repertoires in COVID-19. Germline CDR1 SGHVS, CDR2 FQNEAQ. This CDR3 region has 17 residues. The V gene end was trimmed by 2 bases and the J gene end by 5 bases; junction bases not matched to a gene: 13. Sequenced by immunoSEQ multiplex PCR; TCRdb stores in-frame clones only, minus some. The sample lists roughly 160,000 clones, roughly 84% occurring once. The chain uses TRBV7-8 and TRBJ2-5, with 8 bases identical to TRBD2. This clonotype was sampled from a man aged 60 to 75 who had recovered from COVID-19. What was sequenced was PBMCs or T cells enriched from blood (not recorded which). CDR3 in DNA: TGTGCCAGCAGCTTACACGGTACTAGCGGCCCTGGGGAGACCCAGTACTTC. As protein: CASSLHGTSGPGETQYF.